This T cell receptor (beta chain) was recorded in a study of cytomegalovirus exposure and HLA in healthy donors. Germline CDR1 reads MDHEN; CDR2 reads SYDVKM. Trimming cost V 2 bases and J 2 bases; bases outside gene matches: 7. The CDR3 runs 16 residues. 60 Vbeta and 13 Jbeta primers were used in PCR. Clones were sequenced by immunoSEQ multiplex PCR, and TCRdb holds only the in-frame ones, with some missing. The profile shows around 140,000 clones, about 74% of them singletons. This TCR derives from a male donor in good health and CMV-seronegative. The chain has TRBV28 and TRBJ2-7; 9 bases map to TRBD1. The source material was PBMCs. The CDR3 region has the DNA TGTGCCAGCAGTTTAGAGAAGGACAGGGGTGCCTACGAGCAGTACTTC. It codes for CASSLEKDRGAYEQYF. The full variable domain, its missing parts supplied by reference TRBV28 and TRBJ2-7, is DVKVTQSSRYLVKRTGEKVFLECVQDMDHENMFWYRQDPGLGLRLIYFSYDVKMKEKGDIPEGYSVSREKKERFSLILESASTNQTSMYLCASSLEKDRGAYEQYFGPGTRLTVT.